A selection of T cell receptor beta chains follows, all from one sample in a study of cytomegalovirus exposure and HLA in healthy donors. Profiled with immunoSEQ multiplex PCR; TCRdb holds only in-frame clones, not every one. Of fewer than 250,000 clones listed, 80% to 85% are singletons. Specimen: PBMCs. The receptors shown here come from a woman aged 25 to 45 in good health and CMV-seropositive. Each CDR3 is given with its conserved first and last residue. The D gene is left open where the match is weak. Expanded clones are given a class, and other clones once, few, many or no size at all.

TGTGCCAGTAGTGACGTAGCGGGAGCCTACGAGCAGTACTTC,CASSDVAGAYEQYF,TRBV19,.,TRBJ2-7,TRBD2
TGTGCCAGCCGGGGAGCCAACGTCCTGACTTTC,CASRGANVLTF,TRBV6-1,.,TRBJ2-6,.
TGTGCCTGGAGGGGACCCTGGAACACTGAAGCTTTCTTT,CAWRGPWNTEAFF,TRBV30,few,TRBJ1-1,.
TGTGCCAGCAGCGTAGCGGTAGAGCCAGCTAACTATGGCTACACCTTC,CASSVAVEPANYGYTF,TRBV9,.,TRBJ1-2,.
TGCGCCAGCAGCTTGGAGGTCCTAGCGGTTGTCGACGAGCAGTACTTC,CASSLEVLAVVDEQYF,TRBV5-1,.,TRBJ2-7,TRBD2
TGTGCCAGCAGCCGTAAAGGAGTAGATACGCAGTATTTT,CASSRKGVDTQYF,TRBV7-8,few,TRBJ2-3,.
TGTGCCACCAGCAGGAAGGACAGGGCTGGCGGGGAGCTGTTTTTT,CATSRKDRAGGELFF,TRBV15,.,TRBJ2-2,TRBD1
TGTGCCAGCAGCTTCGGGACTAGCGGGAGCACAGATACGCAGTATTTT,CASSFGTSGSTDTQYF,TRBV7-6,.,TRBJ2-3,TRBD2
TGCGCCAGCAGCTTAGGGACAGGGAACCACGAGCAGTACTTC,CASSLGTGNHEQYF,TRBV5-1,.,TRBJ2-7,TRBD1
TGTGCCAGCAGCCAAGATTGGGGGATCCCCGGGGAGCTGTTTTTT,CASSQDWGIPGELFF,TRBV14,.,TRBJ2-2,.
TGTGCCACCAGCAGAGATCGGTGGTCAGGGGCCGAAAAACTGTTTTTT,CATSRDRWSGAEKLFF,TRBV15,.,TRBJ1-4,.
TGTGCCAGCAGTTACGCGTTGGATCCGAGGACCTACCAGCCCCAGCATTTT,CASSYALDPRTYQPQHF,TRBV28,.,TRBJ1-5,.
TGTGCCAGCAACGGATTTCTCAGGGGGAGATACACTGAAGCTTTCTTT,CASNGFLRGRYTEAFF,TRBV7-9,.,TRBJ1-1,TRBD1
TGTGCCAGCAGTTACAGGGCAGGGGGATCCTACGAGCAGTACTTC,CASSYRAGGSYEQYF,TRBV6-5,.,TRBJ2-7,TRBD1
TGTGCCAGCAGCTTGGGACAGGAAGAGACCCAGTACTTC,CASSLGQEETQYF,TRBV5-6,.,TRBJ2-5,.
TGTGCCAGCAGCCCCGACCGGACAGGGAGGGACTATGGCTACACCTTC,CASSPDRTGRDYGYTF,TRBV7-2,once,TRBJ1-2,TRBD1
TGTGCCAGTAGTATCAGTTCGCTGCCCCAGCATTTT,CASSISSLPQHF,TRBV19,once,TRBJ1-5,.
TGTGCCTGGAGCAATCCCGGGGGTCAGCCCCAGCATTTT,CAWSNPGGQPQHF,TRBV30,.,TRBJ1-5,.
TGCGCCAGCAGCCAAGCCAAAAGGGGAAGCGGGCAATACAATGAGCAGTTCTTC,CASSQAKRGSGQYNEQFF,TRBV4-1,.,TRBJ2-1,.
TGCAGCGTCCTAGGACTAGCGCTAGATTACAATGAGCAGTTCTTC,CSVLGLALDYNEQFF,TRBV29-1,.,TRBJ2-1,TRBD2
TGTGCCTGGAGTAAAGGGGTGCGTCAGCCCCAGCATTTT,CAWSKGVRQPQHF,TRBV30,.,TRBJ1-5,.
TGCGCCAGCAGCCAAGATGGCCTCCGGGACAGCTCCTACGAGCAGTACTTC,CASSQDGLRDSSYEQYF,TRBV4-1,.,TRBJ2-7,TRBD1
TGTGCCAGCAGTTACGAGGGGGCTAGGGAAAAACTGTTTTTT,CASSYEGAREKLFF,TRBV6-6,.,TRBJ1-4,TRBD1
TGTGCCAGCAGCTTAAGCCCGTCAATGAACACTGAAGCTTTCTTT,CASSLSPSMNTEAFF,TRBV7-6,.,TRBJ1-1,.
TGTGCCAGCAGCTTAACAGGGGGCAATGAGCAGTTCTTC,CASSLTGGNEQFF,TRBV7-3,.,TRBJ2-1,.
TGTGCCAGCAGGAATCTCTACGAGCAGTACTTC,CASRNLYEQYF,TRBV2,.,TRBJ2-7,.
TGTGCCCGAAGACGGGAGAGCTCTGGAAACACCATATATTTT,CARRRESSGNTIYF,TRBV11-3,.,TRBJ1-3,.